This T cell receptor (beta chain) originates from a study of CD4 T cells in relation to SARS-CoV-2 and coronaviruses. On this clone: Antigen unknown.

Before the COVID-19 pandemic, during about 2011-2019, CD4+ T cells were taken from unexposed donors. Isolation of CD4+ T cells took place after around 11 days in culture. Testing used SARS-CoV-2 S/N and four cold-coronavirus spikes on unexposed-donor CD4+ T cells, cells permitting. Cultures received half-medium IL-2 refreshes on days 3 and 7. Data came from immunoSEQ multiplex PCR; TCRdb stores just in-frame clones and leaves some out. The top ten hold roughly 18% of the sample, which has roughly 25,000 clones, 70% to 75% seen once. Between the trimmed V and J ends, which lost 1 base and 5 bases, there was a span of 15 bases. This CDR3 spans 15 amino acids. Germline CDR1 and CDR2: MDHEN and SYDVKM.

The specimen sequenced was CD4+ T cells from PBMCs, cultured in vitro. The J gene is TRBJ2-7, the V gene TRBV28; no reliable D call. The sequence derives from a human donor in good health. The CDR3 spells CASSLLIQLNNEQYF. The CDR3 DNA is TGTGCCAGCAGTTTATTGATCCAGTTAAACAACGAGCAGTACTTC.